One and the same sample provided the 20 T cell receptor beta chains below, sequenced in a study of cytomegalovirus exposure and HLA in healthy donors. Use of 60 Vbeta and 13 Jbeta primers characterized the PCR. TCRdb's table, derived via immunoSEQ multiplex PCR, lists solely in-frame clones and lacks some. In the table there are 76,000 or so clones, 65% to 85% of which are singletons. The material sequenced was PBMCs. Receptors originate from a woman aged 40 to 49 in good health and CMV-seropositive.

This chain links TRBV28 with TRBJ2-5; the match to TRBD1 covers 7 bases. This CDR3 contains 12 residues. CDR1 is MDHEN and CDR2 is SYDVKM in the germline V gene. Unmatched junction bases numbered 6, after V lost 9 bases and J lost 5 bases. The CDR3 bases are TGTGCCAGTAGACAGGGCGGGGAGACCCAGTACTTC. It specifies CASRQGGETQYF.

This clone was counted a few times. The V call is TRBV7-9, the J call TRBJ2-5; D is uncertain. The CDR3 extends over 14 amino acids. Germline V gene data show CDR1 as SEHNR and CDR2 as FQNEAQ (reference sequence). V lost 1 base to trimming and J lost 4 bases, with 10 bases between them. The CDR3 DNA follows: TGTGCCAGCAGCTTAGAATTGAGTGGAGAGACCCAGTACTTC. This gives the protein CASSLELSGETQYF.

The rearrangement links TRBV19 to TRBJ1-2, with D maybe TRBD1 (5 bases). The CDR3 has 15 residues. With 3 bases removed from V and 4 bases from J, the gap between germline ends came to 15 bases. The germline V gene has CDR1 LNHDA and CDR2 SQIVND (reference sequence). The CDR3 region has the DNA TGTGCCAGTAGTATCGGGCAGGGAGGGAGCTATGGCTACACCTTC. Its translation: CASSIGQGGSYGYTF.

The V and J genes are TRBV7-9 and TRBJ2-1, with D possibly TRBD2 on 6 matching bases. This CDR3 has 15 residues. The V and J ends lost 5 bases and 0 bases respectively, with 11 bases between them. The V gene's germline CDR1 is SEHNR and CDR2 FQNEAQ (reference sequence). In nucleotides, the CDR3 is TGTGCCAGCAGCAGTAGCGGACGCTCCTACAATGAGCAGTTCTTC. This translates into CASSSSGRSYNEQFF.

This clone occurred once. This chain joins TRBV29-1 and TRBJ2-7; TRBD1 aligns across 7 bases. Per the germline V gene, CDR1 is SQVTM and CDR2 is ANQGSEA. Germline trimming cut 7 bases from V and 2 bases from J; bases unmatched to any gene: 11. The CDR3 is 14 residues long. The CDR3 region is CSATTRDRTYEQYF. As DNA, the CDR3 is TGCAGCGCAACCACCCGGGACAGAACCTACGAGCAGTACTTC.

The gene calls are TRBV7-6 and TRBJ1-3; D gene uncertain. The CDR3 spans 15 residues. V lost 3 bases and J lost 0, with 9 bases in between. The germline CDR1 and CDR2 sequences are SGHVS and FNYEAQ. DNA of the CDR3: TGTGCCAGCAGCTTGGGGAGGACCTCTGGAAACACCATATATTTT. Residues: CASSLGRTSGNTIYF.

The chain carries TRBV2 and TRBJ2-7; D unclear. CDR1 SNHLY and CDR2 FYNNEI come from the germline V gene. The ends were cut back, 6 bases at V and 5 bases at J, with 14 bases in the middle. CDR3 length equals 13 residues. CDR3 residues: CASRDRLWDEQYF. CDR3 nucleotide sequence: TGTGCCAGCAGAGATAGACTTTGGGACGAGCAGTACTTC.

This clone has a single count. This sequence joins TRBV2 and TRBJ2-7, with a tentative D call TRBD1 (6 bases). V shed 5 bases and J shed 4 bases, with 12 bases lying between them. This CDR3 has 13 residues. Germline assignment: CDR1 SNHLY and CDR2 FYNNEI. The CDR3 nucleotides read TGTGCCAGCAGTCTCGACAGGCGGTACGAGCAGTACTTC. Translated, it gives CASSLDRRYEQYF.

This rearrangement joins TRBV5-6 to TRBJ2-3; 7 bases match TRBD2. This CDR3 is 14 amino acids long. Germline V gene lookup returns CDR1 SGHDT and CDR2 YYEEEE. J lost 6 bases, V lost 0 bases, and 4 bases had no gene match. CDR3 sequence (DNA): TGTGCCAGCAGCTTGGAAGCCGGGAGGGATACGCAGTATTTT. It is translated as CASSLEAGRDTQYF.

For the CDR3, the DNA is TGTGCCAGCAGTTCACAGGGGGATGGCTACACCTTC. Protein product: CASSSQGDGYTF. The rearrangement uses TRBV27 and TRBJ1-2, with 8 bases lining up with TRBD1. CDR1 MNHEY and CDR2 SMNVEV come from the germline V gene (reference sequence). V lost 4 bases to trimming and J lost 6 bases; unmatched junction nucleotides: 1. The CDR3 is made up of 12 amino acids.

The chain joins TRBV9 to TRBJ1-2; tentative D call: TRBD1 (5 bases). The germline V gene has CDR1 SGDLS and CDR2 YYNGEE. This CDR3 contains 13 residues. V shed 5 bases and J shed 4 bases, with 12 bases lying between them. CDR3 nucleotide sequence: TGTGCCAGCAGATCCCAACAGGCCTATGGCTACACCTTC. Translating it yields CASRSQQAYGYTF.

The chain couples TRBV6-5 to TRBJ1-1; no clear D. V lost 5 bases and J lost 1, with 8 bases in between. This CDR3 has 13 amino acids. Germline-derived CDR1 and CDR2 are MNHEY and SVGAGI. In nucleotides, the CDR3 is TGTGCCAGCAGTATGGAGGGGAACACTGAAGCTTTCTTT. Protein sequence: CASSMEGNTEAFF.

This clone was found a few times. V usage is TRBV13 and J usage is TRBJ2-3, with unresolved D. Germline loops: CDR1 PRHDT, CDR2 FYEKMQ (reference sequence). The V gene lost 4 bases and the J gene lost 5 bases, with 4 bases spanning the gap. The CDR3 has 11 residues. In DNA form, the CDR3 reads TGTGCCAGCAGCTACGGAGATACGCAGTATTTT. It translates to CASSYGDTQYF.

Here the CDR3 reads CASSERPGTSGRSGEQYF. CDR3 DNA sequence: TGTGCCAGCAGTGAACGCCCGGGGACTAGCGGGAGGTCGGGAGAGCAGTACTTC. The V gene is TRBV6-1, the J gene TRBJ2-7; 15 bases map to TRBD2. From germline, CDR1 is MNHNS and CDR2 SASEGT. This CDR3 region has 18 residues. The V segment lost 2 bases and the J segment 7 bases; nucleotides outside the gene matches: 12.

This chain uses TRBV5-1 with TRBJ1-2; D call uncertain. The CDR3 spans 15 residues. The V end was cut by 0 bases, the J end by 0 bases, with 9 bases between. Germline V gene lookup returns CDR1 SGHRS and CDR2 YFSETQ. The CDR3 region is CASSLASGANYGYTF. The CDR3 DNA sequence: TGCGCCAGCAGCTTGGCGTCAGGCGCTAACTATGGCTACACCTTC.

The chain carries TRBV28 and TRBJ2-2, with a tentative D call TRBD2 (6 bases). The CDR3 extends over 14 amino acids. The V end was cut by 5 bases, the J end by 5 bases, with 12 bases between. Germline CDR1 reads MDHEN; CDR2 reads SYDVKM. In DNA form, the CDR3 reads TGTGCCAGCAGTCAGGAGGGGTGGACCGGGGAGCTGTTTTTT. Protein product: CASSQEGWTGELFF.

The rearrangement joins TRBV7-2 to TRBJ1-1, with TRBD1 identical over 9 bases. This CDR3 is 13 amino acids long. With 5 bases clipped from V and 3 bases from J, the junction kept 1 base outside the gene matches. The V gene's germline CDR1 is SGHTA and CDR2 FQGNSA. The CDR3 spells CASSRDRDTEAFF. CDR3 DNA: TGTGCCAGCAGCCGGGACAGGGACACTGAAGCTTTCTTT.

V gene TRBV23-1 combines with J gene TRBJ2-7, with D unclear. TRBV23-1 is filed as an ORF, its function uncertain. This CDR3 is 16 amino acids long. The V and J ends lost 0 bases and 4 bases respectively, with 16 bases between them. The CDR3 bases are TGCGCCAGCAGTCAATCTCCGCGGCAAACCCCATACGAGCAGTACTTC. It is translated as CASSQSPRQTPYEQYF.

This clone was found once. The rearrangement uses TRBV7-2 and TRBJ2-7, with TRBD2 as a possible D gene (6 bases). CDR1 is SGHTA, CDR2 FQGNSA, per germline. The CDR3 runs to 14 residues. The V gene lost 0 bases and the J gene lost 5 bases, with 11 bases spanning the gap. The CDR3 spells CASSLASREDEQYF. CDR3 in DNA: TGTGCCAGCAGCTTAGCGAGCAGGGAGGACGAGCAGTACTTC.

The chain has TRBV27 and TRBJ2-3; no clear D gene. This CDR3 is built from 12 residues. Trimming took off 5 bases at V and 10 bases at J, with 13 bases between the two ends. CDR1 and CDR2 (germline): MNHEY, SMNVEV (reference sequence). CDR3 region: CASSPARFSQYF. DNA for the CDR3: TGTGCCAGCAGTCCTGCGAGGTTTTCGCAGTATTTT.